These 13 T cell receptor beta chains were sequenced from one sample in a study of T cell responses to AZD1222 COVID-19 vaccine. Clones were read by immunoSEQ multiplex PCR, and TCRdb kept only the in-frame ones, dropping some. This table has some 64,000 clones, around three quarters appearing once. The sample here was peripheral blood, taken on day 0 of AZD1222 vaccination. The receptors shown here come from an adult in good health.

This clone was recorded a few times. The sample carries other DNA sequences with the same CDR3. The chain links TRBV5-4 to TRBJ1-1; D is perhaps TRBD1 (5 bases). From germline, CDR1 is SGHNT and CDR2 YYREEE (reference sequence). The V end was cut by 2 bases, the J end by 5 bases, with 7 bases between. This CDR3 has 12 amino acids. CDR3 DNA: TGTGCCAGCAGCTTAGGGGATACTGAAGCTTTCTTT. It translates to CASSLGDTEAFF. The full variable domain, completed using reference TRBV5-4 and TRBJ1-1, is ETGVTQSPTHLIKTRGQQVTLRCSSQSGHNTVSWYQQALGQGPQFIFQYYREEENGRGNFPPRFSGLQFPNYSSELNVNALELDDSALYLCASSLGDTEAFFGQGTRLTVV.

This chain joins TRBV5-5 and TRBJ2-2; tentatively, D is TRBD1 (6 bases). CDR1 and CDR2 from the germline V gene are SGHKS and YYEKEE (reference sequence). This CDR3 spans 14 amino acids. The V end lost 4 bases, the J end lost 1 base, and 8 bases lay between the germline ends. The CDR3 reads CASSGTLNTGELFF. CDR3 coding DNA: TGTGCCAGCAGCGGGACACTGAACACCGGGGAGCTGTTTTTT. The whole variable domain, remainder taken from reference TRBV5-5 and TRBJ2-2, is DAGVTQSPTHLIKTRGQQVTLRCSPISGHKSVSWYQQVLGQGPQFIFQYYEKEERGRGNFPDRFSARQFPNYSSELNVNALLLGDSALYLCASSGTLNTGELFFGEGSRLTVL.

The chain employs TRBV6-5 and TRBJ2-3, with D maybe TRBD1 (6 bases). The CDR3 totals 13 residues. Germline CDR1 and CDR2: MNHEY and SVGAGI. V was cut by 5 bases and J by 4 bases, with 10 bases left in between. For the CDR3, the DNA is TGTGCCAGCAGTCCACAGGGTTCAGATACGCAGTATTTT. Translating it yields CASSPQGSDTQYF.

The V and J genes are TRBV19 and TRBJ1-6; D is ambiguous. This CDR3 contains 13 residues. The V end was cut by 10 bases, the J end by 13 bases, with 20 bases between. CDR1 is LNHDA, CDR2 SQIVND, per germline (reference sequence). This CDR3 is CAIGPPGVIPLHF. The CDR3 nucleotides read TGTGCCATCGGACCTCCAGGTGTGATTCCCCTCCACTTT.

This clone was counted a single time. CDR3 sequence (DNA): TGTGCCAGCAGCTTGGGACAGAGCTCTGGAAACACCATATATTTT. This gives the protein CASSLGQSSGNTIYF. The chain uses TRBV5-5 and TRBJ1-3; tentatively, D is TRBD1 (5 bases). The CDR3 is 15 amino acids. CDR1 SGHKS and CDR2 YYEKEE come from the germline V gene (reference sequence). The V and J ends lost 0 bases and 0 bases respectively, with 7 bases between them.

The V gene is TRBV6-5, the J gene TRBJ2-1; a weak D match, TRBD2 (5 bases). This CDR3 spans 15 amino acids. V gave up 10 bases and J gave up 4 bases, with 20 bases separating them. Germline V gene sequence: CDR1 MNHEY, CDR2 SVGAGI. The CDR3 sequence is CATRAAGVFYNEQFF. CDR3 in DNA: TGTGCCACGCGGGCGGCCGGGGTATTTTACAATGAGCAGTTCTTC.

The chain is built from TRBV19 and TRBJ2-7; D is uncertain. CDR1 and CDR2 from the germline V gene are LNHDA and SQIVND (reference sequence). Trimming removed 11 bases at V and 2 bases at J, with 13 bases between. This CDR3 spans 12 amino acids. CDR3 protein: CAARVLTYEQYF. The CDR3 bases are TGTGCCGCAAGGGTTCTCACCTACGAGCAGTACTTC.

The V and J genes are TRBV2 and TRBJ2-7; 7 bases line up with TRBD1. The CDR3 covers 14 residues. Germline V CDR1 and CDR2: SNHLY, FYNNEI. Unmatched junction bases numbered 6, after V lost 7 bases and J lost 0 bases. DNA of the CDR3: TGTGCCAGCAAACCGACAGGGAGCTCCTACGAGCAGTACTTC. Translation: CASKPTGSSYEQYF.

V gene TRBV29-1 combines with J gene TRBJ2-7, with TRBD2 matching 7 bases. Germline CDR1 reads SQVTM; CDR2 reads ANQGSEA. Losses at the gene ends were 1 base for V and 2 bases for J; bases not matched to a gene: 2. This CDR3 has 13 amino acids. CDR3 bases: TGCAGCGTTGAAGGCGGGACTACCTACGAGCAGTACTTC. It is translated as CSVEGGTTYEQYF.

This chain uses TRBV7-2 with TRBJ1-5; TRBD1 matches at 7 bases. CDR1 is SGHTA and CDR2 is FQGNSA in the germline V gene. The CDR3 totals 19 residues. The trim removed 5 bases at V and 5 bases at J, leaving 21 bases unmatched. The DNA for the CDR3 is TGTGCCAGCAGCCCCCACAGGGGAGAGGGGTATAGGGACGATCAGCCCCAGCATTTT. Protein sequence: CASSPHRGEGYRDDQPQHF.

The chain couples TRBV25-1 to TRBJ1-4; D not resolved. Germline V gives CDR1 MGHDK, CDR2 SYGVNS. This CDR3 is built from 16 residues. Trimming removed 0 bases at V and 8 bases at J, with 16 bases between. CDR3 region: CASSEYKGWVKEKLFF. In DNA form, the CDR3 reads TGTGCCAGCAGTGAATATAAGGGTTGGGTGAAGGAAAAACTGTTTTTT.

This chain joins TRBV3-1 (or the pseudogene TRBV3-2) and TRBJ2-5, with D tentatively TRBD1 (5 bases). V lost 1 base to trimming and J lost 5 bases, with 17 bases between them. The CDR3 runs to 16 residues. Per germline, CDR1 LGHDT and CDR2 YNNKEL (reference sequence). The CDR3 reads CASSQVGGATTETQYF. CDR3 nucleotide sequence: TGTGCCAGCAGCCAAGTCGGTGGGGCTACAACGGAGACCCAGTACTTC.

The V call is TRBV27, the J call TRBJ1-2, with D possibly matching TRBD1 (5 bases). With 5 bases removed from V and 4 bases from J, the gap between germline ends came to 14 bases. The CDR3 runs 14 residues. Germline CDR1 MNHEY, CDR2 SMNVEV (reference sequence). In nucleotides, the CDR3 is TGTGCCAGCAGTCCGGGACCCCTGATCTATGGCTACACCTTC. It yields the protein CASSPGPLIYGYTF.